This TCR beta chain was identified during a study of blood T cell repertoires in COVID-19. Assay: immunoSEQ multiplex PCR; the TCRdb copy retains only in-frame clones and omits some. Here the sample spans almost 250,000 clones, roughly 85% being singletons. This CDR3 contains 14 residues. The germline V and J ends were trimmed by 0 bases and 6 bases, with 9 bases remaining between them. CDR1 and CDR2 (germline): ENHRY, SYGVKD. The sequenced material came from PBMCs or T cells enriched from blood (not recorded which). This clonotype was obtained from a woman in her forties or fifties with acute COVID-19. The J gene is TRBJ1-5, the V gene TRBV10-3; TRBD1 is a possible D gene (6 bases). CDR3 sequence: CAISESSGVQPQHF. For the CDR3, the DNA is TGTGCCATCAGTGAGTCGTCAGGGGTTCAGCCCCAGCATTTT.